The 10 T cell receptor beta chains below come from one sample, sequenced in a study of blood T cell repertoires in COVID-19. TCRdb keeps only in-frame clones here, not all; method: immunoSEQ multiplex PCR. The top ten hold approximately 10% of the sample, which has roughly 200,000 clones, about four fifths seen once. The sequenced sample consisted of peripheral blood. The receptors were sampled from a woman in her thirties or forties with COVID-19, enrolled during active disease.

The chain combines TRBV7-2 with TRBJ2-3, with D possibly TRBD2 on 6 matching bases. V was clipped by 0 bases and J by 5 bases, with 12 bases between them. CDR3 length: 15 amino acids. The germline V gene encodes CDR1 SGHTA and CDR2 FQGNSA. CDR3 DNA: TGTGCCAGCAGCTTAGCCTGGAGGGGCGGAGATACGCAGTATTTT. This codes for CASSLAWRGGDTQYF.

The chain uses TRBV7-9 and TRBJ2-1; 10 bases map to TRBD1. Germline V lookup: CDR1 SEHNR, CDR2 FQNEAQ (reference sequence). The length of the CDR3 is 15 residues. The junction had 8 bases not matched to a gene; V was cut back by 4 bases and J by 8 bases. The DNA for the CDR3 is TGTGCCAGCAGCTGGCCGGGACAGGGGTCCGATGAGCAGTTCTTC. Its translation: CASSWPGQGSDEQFF.

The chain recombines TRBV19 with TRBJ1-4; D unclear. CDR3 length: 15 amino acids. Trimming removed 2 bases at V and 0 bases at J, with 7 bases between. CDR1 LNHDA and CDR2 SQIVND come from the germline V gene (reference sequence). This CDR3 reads CASSISSATNEKLFF. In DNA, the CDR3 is TGTGCCAGTAGTATATCGTCCGCAACTAATGAAAAACTGTTTTTT.

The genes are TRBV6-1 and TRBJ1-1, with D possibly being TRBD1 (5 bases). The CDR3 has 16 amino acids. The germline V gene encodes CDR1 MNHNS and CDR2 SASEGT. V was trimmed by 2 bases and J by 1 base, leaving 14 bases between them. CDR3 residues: CASSEPPEGSNTEAFF. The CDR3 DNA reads TGTGCCAGCAGTGAACCACCGGAGGGGTCGAACACTGAAGCTTTCTTT.

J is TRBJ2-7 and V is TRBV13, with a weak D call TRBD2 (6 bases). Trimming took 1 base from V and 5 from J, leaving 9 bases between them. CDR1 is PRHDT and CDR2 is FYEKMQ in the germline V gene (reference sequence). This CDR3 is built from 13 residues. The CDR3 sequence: CASSLAGVDEQYV. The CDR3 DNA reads TGTGCCAGCAGCTTAGCGGGGGTAGACGAGCAGTACGTC.

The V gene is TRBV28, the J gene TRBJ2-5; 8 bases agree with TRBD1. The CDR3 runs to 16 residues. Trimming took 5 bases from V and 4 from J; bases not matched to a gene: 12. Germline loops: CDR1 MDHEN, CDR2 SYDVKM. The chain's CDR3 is CASSGPAGTGGETQYF. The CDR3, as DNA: TGTGCCAGCAGTGGGCCCGCCGGGACAGGCGGAGAGACCCAGTACTTC.

CDR3 protein: CATSDSGVTGELFF. CDR3 in DNA: TGTGCCACCAGTGACTCAGGGGTCACCGGGGAGCTGTTTTTT. This chain uses TRBV24-1 with TRBJ2-2; tentatively, D is TRBD1 (6 bases). V lost 4 bases and J lost 4, with 9 bases in between. The CDR3 spans 14 residues. CDR1 and CDR2 (germline): KGHDR, SFDVKD.

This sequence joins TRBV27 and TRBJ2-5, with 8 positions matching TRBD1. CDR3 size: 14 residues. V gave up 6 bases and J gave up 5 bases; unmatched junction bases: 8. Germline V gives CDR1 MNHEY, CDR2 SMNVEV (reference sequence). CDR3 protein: CASSPRTGMETQYF. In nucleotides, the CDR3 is TGTGCCAGCAGCCCGAGGACAGGGATGGAGACCCAGTACTTC.

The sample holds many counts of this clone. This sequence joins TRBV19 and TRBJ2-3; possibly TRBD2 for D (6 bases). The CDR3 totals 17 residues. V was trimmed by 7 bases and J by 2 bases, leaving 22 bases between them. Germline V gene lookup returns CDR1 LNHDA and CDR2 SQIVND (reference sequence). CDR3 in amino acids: CASTPRGTGGLTDTQYF. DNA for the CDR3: TGTGCCAGTACCCCCCGGGGGACCGGTGGGCTCACAGATACGCAGTATTTT.

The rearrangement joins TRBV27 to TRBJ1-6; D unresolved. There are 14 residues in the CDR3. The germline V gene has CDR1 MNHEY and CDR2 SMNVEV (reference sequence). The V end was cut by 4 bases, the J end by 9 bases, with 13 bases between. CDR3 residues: CASSYEGFVSPLHF. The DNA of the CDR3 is TGTGCCAGCAGTTACGAGGGCTTCGTTTCACCCCTCCACTTT.